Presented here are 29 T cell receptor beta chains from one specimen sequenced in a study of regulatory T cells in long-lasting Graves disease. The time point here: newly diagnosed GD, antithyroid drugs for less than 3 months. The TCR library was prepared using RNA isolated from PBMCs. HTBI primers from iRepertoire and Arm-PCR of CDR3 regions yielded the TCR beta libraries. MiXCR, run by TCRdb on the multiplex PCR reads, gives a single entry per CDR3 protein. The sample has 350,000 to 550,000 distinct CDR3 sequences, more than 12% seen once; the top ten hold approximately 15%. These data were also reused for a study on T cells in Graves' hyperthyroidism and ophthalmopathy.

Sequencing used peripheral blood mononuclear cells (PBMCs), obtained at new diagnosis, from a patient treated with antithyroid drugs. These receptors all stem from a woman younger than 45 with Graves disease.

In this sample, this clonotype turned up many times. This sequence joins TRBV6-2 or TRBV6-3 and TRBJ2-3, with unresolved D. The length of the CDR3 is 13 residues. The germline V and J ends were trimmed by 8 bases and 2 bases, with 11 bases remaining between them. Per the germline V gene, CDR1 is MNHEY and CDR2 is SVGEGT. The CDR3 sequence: CASSRAYTDTQYF. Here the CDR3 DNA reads TGTGCCAGCTCCCGGGCCTACACAGATACGCAGTATTTT.

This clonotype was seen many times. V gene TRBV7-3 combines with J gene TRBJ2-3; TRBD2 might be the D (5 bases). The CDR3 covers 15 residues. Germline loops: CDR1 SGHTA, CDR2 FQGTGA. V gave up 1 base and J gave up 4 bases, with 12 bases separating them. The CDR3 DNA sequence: TGTGCCAGCAGCTTAAGAACACGGGGATCAGATACGCAGTATTTT. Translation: CASSLRTRGSDTQYF.

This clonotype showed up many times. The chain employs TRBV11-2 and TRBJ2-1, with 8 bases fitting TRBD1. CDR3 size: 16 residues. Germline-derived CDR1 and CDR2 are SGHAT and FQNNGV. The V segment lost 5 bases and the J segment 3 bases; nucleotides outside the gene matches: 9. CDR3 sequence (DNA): TGTGCCAGCAGCCGGGGACAGGCCAATAGCTACAATGAGCAGTTCTTC. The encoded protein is CASSRGQANSYNEQFF.

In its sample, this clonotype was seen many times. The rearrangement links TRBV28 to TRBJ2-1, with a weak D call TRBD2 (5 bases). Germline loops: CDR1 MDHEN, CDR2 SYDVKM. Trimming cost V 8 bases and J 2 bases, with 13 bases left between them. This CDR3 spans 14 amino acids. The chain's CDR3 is CASELGLPYNEQFF. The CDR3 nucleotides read TGTGCCAGCGAACTAGGCCTTCCCTACAATGAGCAGTTCTTC.

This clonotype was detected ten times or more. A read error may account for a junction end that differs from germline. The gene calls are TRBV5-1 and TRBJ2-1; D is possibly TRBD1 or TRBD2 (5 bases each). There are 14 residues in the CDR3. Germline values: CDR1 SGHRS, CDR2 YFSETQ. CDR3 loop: CASSLGQRGRFSIF. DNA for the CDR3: TGCGCCAGCAGCTTGGGGCAGAGGGGAAGGTTCTCCATCTTC.

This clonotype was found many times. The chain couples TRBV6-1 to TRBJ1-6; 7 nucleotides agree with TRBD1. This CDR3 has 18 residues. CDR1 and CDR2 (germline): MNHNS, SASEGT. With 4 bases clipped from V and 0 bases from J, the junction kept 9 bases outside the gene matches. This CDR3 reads CASSGQGSASSYNSPLHF. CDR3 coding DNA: TGTGCCAGCAGTGGACAGGGTAGCGCAAGCTCCTATAATTCACCCCTCCACTTT.

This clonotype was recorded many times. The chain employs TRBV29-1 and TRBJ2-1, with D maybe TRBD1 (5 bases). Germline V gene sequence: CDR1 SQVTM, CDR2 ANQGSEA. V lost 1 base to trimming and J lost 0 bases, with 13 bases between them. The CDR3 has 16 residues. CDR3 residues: CSVEGAQGSSYNEQFF. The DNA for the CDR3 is TGCAGCGTTGAAGGCGCCCAGGGAAGCTCCTACAATGAGCAGTTCTTC.

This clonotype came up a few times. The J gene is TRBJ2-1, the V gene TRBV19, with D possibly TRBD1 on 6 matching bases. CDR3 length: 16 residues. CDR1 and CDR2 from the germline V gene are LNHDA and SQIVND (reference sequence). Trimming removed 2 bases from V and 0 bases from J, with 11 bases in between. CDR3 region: CASSIWTAISYNEQFF. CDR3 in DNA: TGTGCCAGTAGTATATGGACAGCCATCTCCTACAATGAGCAGTTCTTC.

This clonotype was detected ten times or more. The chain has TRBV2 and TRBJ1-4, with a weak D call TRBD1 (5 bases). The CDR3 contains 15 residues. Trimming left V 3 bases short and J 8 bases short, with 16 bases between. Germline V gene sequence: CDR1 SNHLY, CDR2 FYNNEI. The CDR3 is CASSDQRGRGEKLFF. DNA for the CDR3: TGTGCCAGCAGTGACCAAAGGGGCAGAGGGGAAAAACTGTTTTTT.

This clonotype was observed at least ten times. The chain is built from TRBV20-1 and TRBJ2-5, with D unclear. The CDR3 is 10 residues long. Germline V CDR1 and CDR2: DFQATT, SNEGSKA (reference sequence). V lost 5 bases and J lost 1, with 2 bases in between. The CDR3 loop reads CSAAQETQYF. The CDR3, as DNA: TGCAGTGCTGCCCAAGAGACCCAGTACTTC.

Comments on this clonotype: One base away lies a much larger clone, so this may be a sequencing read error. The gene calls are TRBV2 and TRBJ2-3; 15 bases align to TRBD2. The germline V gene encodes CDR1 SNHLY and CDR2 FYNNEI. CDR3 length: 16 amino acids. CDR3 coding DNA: TGTGCCAGCAGTTCCGGACTAGCGGGAGGGCCGGATACGCAGTGTTTT. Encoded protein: CASSSGLAGGPDTQCF.

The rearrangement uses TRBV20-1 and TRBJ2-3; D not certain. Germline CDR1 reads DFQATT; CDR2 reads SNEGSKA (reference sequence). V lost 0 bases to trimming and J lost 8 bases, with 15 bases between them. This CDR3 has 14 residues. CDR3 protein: CSARDQIDSLTQYF. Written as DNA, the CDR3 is TGCAGTGCTAGAGATCAGATTGACTCACTTACGCAGTATTTT.

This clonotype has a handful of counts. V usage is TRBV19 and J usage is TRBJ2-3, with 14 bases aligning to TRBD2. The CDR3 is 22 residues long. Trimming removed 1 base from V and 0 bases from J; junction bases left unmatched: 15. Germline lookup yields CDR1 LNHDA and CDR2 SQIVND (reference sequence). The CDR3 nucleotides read TGTGCCAGTAGTATAGTCCGGGGTGCCGGGACTAGCGGGAGAGGAAGCACAGATACGCAGTATTTT. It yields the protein CASSIVRGAGTSGRGSTDTQYF.

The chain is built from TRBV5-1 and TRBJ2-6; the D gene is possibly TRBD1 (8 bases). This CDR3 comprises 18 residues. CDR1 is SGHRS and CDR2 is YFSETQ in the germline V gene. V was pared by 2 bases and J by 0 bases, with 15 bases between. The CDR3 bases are TGCGCCAGCAGCTTCGGACAGGGAGGGGTCTCTGGGGCCAACGTCCTGACTTTC. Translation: CASSFGQGGVSGANVLTF. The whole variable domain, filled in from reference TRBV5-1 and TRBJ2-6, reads KAGVTQTPRYLIKTRGQQVTLSCSPISGHRSVSWYQQTPGQGLQFLFEYFSETQRNKGNFPGRFSGRQFSNSRSEMNVSTLELGDSALYLCASSFGQGGVSGANVLTFGAGSRLTVL.

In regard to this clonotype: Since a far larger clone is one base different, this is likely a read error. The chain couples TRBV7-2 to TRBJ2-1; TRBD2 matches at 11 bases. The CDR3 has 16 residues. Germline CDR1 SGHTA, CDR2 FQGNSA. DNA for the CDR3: TGTGCCAGCAGCTCCAGACTAGCGGGGACCTACAATGGGCAGTTCTTC. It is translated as CASSSRLAGTYNGQFF.

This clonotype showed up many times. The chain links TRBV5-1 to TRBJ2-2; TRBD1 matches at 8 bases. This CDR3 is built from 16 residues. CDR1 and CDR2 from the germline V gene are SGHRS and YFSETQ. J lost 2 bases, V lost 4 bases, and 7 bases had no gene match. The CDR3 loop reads CASSPIGQGNTGELFF. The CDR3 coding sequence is TGCGCCAGCAGCCCCATAGGACAGGGCAACACCGGGGAGCTGTTTTTT.

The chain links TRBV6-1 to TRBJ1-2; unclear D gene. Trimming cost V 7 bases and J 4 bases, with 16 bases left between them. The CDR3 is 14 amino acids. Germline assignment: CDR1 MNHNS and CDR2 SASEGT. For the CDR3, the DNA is TGTGCCAGCACGGCGGTTAAGGCCTCCTATGGCTACACCTTC. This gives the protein CASTAVKASYGYTF.

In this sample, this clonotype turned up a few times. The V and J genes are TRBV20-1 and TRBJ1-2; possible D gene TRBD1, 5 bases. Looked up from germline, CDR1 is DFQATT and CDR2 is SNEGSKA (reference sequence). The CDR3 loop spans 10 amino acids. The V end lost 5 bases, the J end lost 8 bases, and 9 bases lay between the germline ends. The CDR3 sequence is CSAAGHGYTF. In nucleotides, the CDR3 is TGCAGTGCTGCAGGGCACGGCTACACCTTC.

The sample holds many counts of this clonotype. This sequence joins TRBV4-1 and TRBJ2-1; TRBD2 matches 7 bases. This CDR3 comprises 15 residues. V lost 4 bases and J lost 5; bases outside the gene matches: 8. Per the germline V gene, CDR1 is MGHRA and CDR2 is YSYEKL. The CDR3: CASSRSGIFDNEQFF. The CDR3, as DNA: TGCGCCAGCAGCCGCAGCGGGATCTTCGACAATGAGCAGTTCTTC.

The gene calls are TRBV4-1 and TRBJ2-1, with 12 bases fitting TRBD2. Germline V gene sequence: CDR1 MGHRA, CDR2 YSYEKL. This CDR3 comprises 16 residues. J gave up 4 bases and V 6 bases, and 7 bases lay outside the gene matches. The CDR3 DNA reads TGCGCCAGCAGTTTAGAGGGGACTAGCGGGTACAATGAGCAGTTCTTC. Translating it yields CASSLEGTSGYNEQFF.

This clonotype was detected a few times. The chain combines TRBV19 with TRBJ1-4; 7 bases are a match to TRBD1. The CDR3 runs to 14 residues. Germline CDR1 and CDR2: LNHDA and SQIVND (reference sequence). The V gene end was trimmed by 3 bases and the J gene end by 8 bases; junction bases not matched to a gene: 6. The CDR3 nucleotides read TGTGCCAGTAGTATGACAGGGCCGCGCGAAAAACTGTTTTTT. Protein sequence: CASSMTGPREKLFF.

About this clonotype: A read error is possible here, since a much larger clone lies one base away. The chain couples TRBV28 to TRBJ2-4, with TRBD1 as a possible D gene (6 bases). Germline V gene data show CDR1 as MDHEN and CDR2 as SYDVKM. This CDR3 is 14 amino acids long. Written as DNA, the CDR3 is TGTGCCGGCAGTTCTACACAGGGAAAAAACATTCAGTACTTC. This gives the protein CAGSSTQGKNIQYF.

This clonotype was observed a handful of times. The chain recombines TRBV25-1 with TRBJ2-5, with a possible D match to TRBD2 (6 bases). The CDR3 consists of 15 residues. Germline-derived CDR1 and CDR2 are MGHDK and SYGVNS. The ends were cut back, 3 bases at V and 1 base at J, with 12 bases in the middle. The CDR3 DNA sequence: TGTGCCAGCAGTGATGGCGGGATGCCCCAAGAGACCCAGTACTTC. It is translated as CASSDGGMPQETQYF.

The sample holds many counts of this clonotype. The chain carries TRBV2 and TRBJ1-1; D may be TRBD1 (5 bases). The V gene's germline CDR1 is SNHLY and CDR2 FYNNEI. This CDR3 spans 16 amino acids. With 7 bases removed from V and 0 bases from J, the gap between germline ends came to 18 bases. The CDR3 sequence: CASTKGWGSMNTEAFF. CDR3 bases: TGTGCCAGCACTAAAGGGTGGGGCAGCATGAACACTGAAGCTTTCTTT.

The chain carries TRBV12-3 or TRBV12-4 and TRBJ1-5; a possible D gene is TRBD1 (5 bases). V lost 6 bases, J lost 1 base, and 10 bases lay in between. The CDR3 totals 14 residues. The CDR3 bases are TGTGCCAGCAGACCACGGGACAGCAATCAGCCCCAGCATTTT. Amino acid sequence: CASRPRDSNQPQHF.

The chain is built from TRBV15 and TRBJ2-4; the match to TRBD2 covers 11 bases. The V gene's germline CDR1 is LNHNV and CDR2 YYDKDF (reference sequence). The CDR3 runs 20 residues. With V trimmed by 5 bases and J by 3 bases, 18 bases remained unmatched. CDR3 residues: CATSGPYRAGTSGYKNIQYF. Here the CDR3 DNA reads TGTGCCACCAGCGGGCCGTATCGGGCCGGGACTAGCGGATACAAAAACATTCAGTACTTC.

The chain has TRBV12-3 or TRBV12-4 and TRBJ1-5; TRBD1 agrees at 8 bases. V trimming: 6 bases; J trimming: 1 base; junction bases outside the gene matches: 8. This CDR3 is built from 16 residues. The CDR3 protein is CASRGTGLGSNQPQHF. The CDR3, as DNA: TGTGCCAGCAGGGGGACAGGCCTCGGGAGCAATCAGCCCCAGCATTTT.

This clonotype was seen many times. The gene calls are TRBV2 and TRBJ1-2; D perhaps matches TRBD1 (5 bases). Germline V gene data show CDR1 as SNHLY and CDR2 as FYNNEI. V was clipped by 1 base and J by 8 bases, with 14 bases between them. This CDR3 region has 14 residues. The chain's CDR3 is CASSEETGPIGYTF. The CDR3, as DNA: TGTGCCAGCAGTGAAGAAACAGGCCCAATCGGCTACACCTTC.

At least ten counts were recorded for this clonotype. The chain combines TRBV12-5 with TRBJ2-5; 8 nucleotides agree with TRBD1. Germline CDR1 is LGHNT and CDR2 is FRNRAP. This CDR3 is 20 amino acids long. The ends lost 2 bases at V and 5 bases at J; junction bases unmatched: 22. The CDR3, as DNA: TGTGCTAGTGGTTTGCCACCACGTAACGGTCCACAGGGGGACCTCGAGACCCAGTACTTC. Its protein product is CASGLPPRNGPQGDLETQYF.